This T cell receptor (beta chain) was recorded in a study of OX40 agonist ivuxolimab in advanced cancers. Whole-study context: People in dose escalation had one of these cancers: hepatocellular carcinoma, melanoma, renal cell or head and neck cancer. Patients achieving partial responses numbered three: one hepatocellular carcinoma case and two cutaneous melanoma cases.

This clone has just one count. Its antigen remains unknown. The CDR3 extends over 13 amino acids. V was clipped by 3 bases and J by 0 bases, with 9 bases between them. Germline-derived CDR1 and CDR2 are GTSNPN and SVGIG (reference sequence). The repertoire was sequenced with immunoSEQ multiplex PCR; TCRdb's copy has only in-frame clones and lacks some. The table includes some 13,000 clones, approximately 84% detected once. Study results and limitations: In the 0.1-3.0 mg/kg groups, partial responders showed among the lowest expansion.

This TCR was recovered from an adult with an advanced solid tumor such as melanoma, head and neck, liver or kidney cancer. The chain carries TRBV30 and TRBJ2-7; D remains ambiguous. The material was CD4+ or CD8+ T cells sorted from blood, obtained in a trial of the OX40 agonist ivuxolimab. In DNA, the CDR3 is TGTGCCTGGAGGATACCACGCTCCTACGAGCAGTACTTC. Protein product: CAWRIPRSYEQYF.